This TCR beta chain came from a study of CD8+CD57+ T cells in acquired aplastic anemia. Across the study: Yields of DNA that came from sorted CD4+ and CD8+ cells averaged about 2.9 ug. Study outcomes and limitations: Any difference that existed in CD8+ Simpson's diversity between patients and controls was not significant. Patients and controls shared some 30 CD8+ CDR3 sequences, highly expressed in patients.

CDR3 and TCR beta VDJ profiling relied on genomic DNA as the template. TCRdb used MiXCR to reprocess the reads, holding one entry per CDR3 protein. The table lists around 250,000 distinct CDR3 sequences, around 60% of them singletons. V lost 2 bases and J lost 7, with 18 bases in between. The CDR3 contains 16 residues. About this clonotype itself: Its antigen is unidentified.

This TCR was recovered from a human donor with severe aplastic anemia or a healthy control (not recorded which). Sample: sorted CD4+, CD8+, or CD8+CD57+ T cells (not recorded which) from PBMCs. The rearrangement uses TRBV12-3 or TRBV12-4 and TRBJ1-5, with a possible D match to TRBD1 (6 bases). CDR3 amino acids: CASSLQGRGGGQPQHF. CDR3 coding DNA: TGTGCCAGCAGTTTACAGGGGAGGGGGGGAGGACAGCCCCAGCATTTT.